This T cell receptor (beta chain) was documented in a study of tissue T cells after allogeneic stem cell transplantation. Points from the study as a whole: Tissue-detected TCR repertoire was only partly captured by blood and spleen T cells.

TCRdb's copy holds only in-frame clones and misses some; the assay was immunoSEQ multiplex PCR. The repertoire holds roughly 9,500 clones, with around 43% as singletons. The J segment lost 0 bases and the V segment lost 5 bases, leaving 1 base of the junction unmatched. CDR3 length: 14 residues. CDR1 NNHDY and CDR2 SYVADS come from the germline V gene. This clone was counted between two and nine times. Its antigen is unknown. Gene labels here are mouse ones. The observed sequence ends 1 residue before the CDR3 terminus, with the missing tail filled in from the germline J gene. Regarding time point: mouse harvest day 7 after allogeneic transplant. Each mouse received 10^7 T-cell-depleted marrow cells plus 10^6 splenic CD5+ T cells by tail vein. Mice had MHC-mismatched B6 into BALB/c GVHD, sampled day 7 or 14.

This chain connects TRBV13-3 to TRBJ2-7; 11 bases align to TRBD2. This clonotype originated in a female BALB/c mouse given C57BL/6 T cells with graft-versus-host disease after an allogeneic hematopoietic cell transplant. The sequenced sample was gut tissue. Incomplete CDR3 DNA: TGTGCCAGCAGGGACTGGGGGGACTCCTATGAACAGTAC. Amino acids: CASRDWGDSYEQY. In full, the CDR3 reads CASRDWGDSYEQYF.